Listed below are T cell receptor beta chains from one sample, sequenced in a study of T cell changes during pregnancy in multiple sclerosis. Assay used: immunoSEQ multiplex PCR; TCRdb lists only in-frame clones, some missing. The sample includes about 80,000 clones, under 95% seen only once; the top ten take 1.4%. The sample was peripheral blood, taken before pregnancy. These receptors were taken from a female donor with multiple sclerosis, enrolled in a pregnancy study. The conserved cysteine and the conserved F or W are not part of the CDR3 here.

len | j_gene | v_gene | CDR3aa
15 | TRBJ2-3 | TRBV7-8 | ASSFSRTGGGTDTQY
15 | TRBJ2-1 | TRBV5-1 | ASSLASGGARYNEQF
16 | TRBJ2-3 | TRBV9 | ASSVGHLLAGGRDTQY
10 | TRBJ1-4 | TRBV2 | ASRWTGEKLF
16 | TRBJ2-7 | TRBV27 | ASSTIGPGTGPSYEQY
14 | TRBJ1-5 | TRBV6-1 | ASSESGSANNQPQH
11 | TRBJ2-7 | TRBV10-3 | AISELVSYEQY
12 | TRBJ2-5 | TRBV5-4 | ASSKGTVQETQY
12 | TRBJ2-5 | TRBV2 | ASSNMIGEETQY
15 | TRBJ1-1 | TRBV5-4 | ASSLRIRTGSPMGAF
10 | TRBJ2-1 | TRBV7-9 | ASSQQGTSFF
13 | TRBJ2-7 | TRBV11-2 | ASSSPPGQRYEQY
11 | TRBJ2-2 | TRBV7-8 | ASSLPVSGELF
13 | TRBJ2-7 | TRBV28 | ASNLLAGGSYEQY
13 | TRBJ1-4 | TRBV11-2 | ASSRQDRSHEKLF
14 | TRBJ2-1 | TRBV11-3 | ASSLEGGQEYNEQF
13 | TRBJ2-2 | TRBV5-4 | ASSLLAATTGELF
11 | TRBJ2-5 | TRBV2 | ASSGTEWKTQY
14 | TRBJ2-7 | TRBV15 | ATSRGTGVTSGEQY
12 | TRBJ2-7 | TRBV9 | ASSVASTEYEQY
9 | TRBJ1-2 | TRBV2 | ANYRDDGYT
12 | TRBJ1-5 | TRBV18 | ASSPDVLGQPQH
12 | TRBJ2-7 | TRBV2 | ASIGQGRSYEQY
13 | TRBJ2-2 | TRBV5-1 | ASSPGLAGAGELF
10 | TRBJ1-1 | TRBV9 | ASSPGGGEAF
9 | TRBJ1-4 | TRBV19 | ASSIREKLF
13 | TRBJ2-7 | TRBV9 | ASSPSGGLPVEQY
13 | TRBJ1-1 | TRBV10-3 | AISVLEGGNTEAF
12 | TRBJ1-1 | TRBV21-1 | ASSSFDRNTEAF
13 | TRBJ2-3 | TRBV5-1 | ASSLKRGGTDTQY
12 | TRBJ2-7 | TRBV5-4 | ASTPKRGGSEQY